What follows are 27 T cell receptor beta chains derived from one specimen sequenced in a study of cytotoxic CD8 clonotypes in ibrutinib-treated CLL. Some clones are missing from TCRdb's copy, which holds only in-frame ones; the method was immunoSEQ multiplex PCR. The sample records about 160,000 clones, approximately 77% being singletons. The source was PBMCs, collected after 12 months of ibrutinib treatment. The receptors derive from a human donor with chronic lymphocytic leukemia.

The rearrangement links TRBV7-2 to TRBJ2-5, with D possibly being TRBD1 (5 bases). The V gene's germline CDR1 is SGHTA and CDR2 FQGNSA. The ends were cut back, 1 base at V and 5 bases at J, with 17 bases in the middle. This CDR3 has 16 residues. CDR3 amino acids: CASSLGAGRAHETQYF. The CDR3 DNA reads as TGTGCCAGCAGCTTAGGGGCAGGCAGGGCGCACGAGACCCAGTACTTC. The full variable domain, completed using reference TRBV7-2 and TRBJ2-5, is GAGVSQSPSNKVTEKGKDVELRCDPISGHTALYWYRQSLGQGLEFLIYFQGNSAPDKSGLPSDRFSAERTGGSVSTLTIQRTQQEDSAVYLCASSLGAGRAHETQYFGPGTRLLVL.

CDR3 loop: CAHLGVPGNTIYF. DNA of the CDR3: TGTGCCCACCTAGGTGTCCCTGGAAACACCATATATTTT. V usage is TRBV7-9 and J usage is TRBJ1-3; D gene ambiguous. The V and J ends lost 11 bases and 2 bases respectively, with 13 bases between them. The CDR3 is 13 amino acids. Germline-derived CDR1 and CDR2 are SEHNR and FQNEAQ (reference sequence).

J is TRBJ1-1 and V is TRBV7-9, with TRBD1 identical over 7 bases. CDR1 is SEHNR and CDR2 is FQNEAQ in the germline V gene (reference sequence). CDR3 length: 14 residues. Trimming cost V 5 bases and J 3 bases; bases outside gene matches: 6. The DNA for the CDR3 is TGTGCCAGCAGCCGAACAGGGGCCCACACTGAAGCTTTCTTT. Its protein product is CASSRTGAHTEAFF.

The chain couples TRBV19 to TRBJ2-5; D gene ambiguous. Trimming removed 3 bases from V and 4 bases from J, with 9 bases in between. CDR1 LNHDA and CDR2 SQIVND come from the germline V gene (reference sequence). The length of the CDR3 is 13 residues. Here the CDR3 reads CASSIWAGETQYF. The CDR3 DNA sequence: TGTGCCAGTAGTATTTGGGCCGGAGAGACCCAGTACTTC.

V is TRBV4-1 and J is TRBJ1-4, with D possibly matching TRBD1 (5 bases). CDR1 is MGHRA, CDR2 YSYEKL, per germline. CDR3 length: 16 amino acids. V shed 3 bases and J shed 7 bases, with 18 bases lying between them. CDR3 DNA sequence: TGCGCCAGCAGCCAGGGGACTGTGATGGTGCGTGAAAAACTGTTTTTT. Protein product: CASSQGTVMVREKLFF.

The chain joins TRBV9 to TRBJ2-7; 14 nucleotides line up with TRBD2. V dropped 4 bases and J dropped 6; count of bases not matched to a gene: 3. The germline V gene encodes CDR1 SGDLS and CDR2 YYNGEE. The CDR3 spans 14 residues. CDR3 in amino acids: CASSTGLAGVEQYF. DNA for the CDR3: TGTGCCAGCAGCACGGGACTAGCGGGAGTCGAGCAGTACTTC.

In nucleotides, the CDR3 is TGTGCCAGTAGTATATCGGCCCAAGAGACGGAGACGCAGTATTTT. Its translation is CASSISAQETETQYF. The gene calls are TRBV19 and TRBJ2-3; D unresolved. Germline loops: CDR1 LNHDA, CDR2 SQIVND (reference sequence). The CDR3 is 15 residues long. Trimming left V 2 bases short and J 9 bases short, with 18 bases between.

The rearrangement links TRBV28 to TRBJ2-2, with 7 bases lining up with TRBD2. Germline CDR1 is MDHEN and CDR2 is SYDVKM. The CDR3 runs 14 residues. V shed 8 bases and J 4 bases; nucleotides not matched to a gene: 7. The CDR3 region has the DNA TGTGCCAGCTTTACTGGGGGGGGCACCGGGGAGCTGTTTTTT. Translated, it gives CASFTGGGTGELFF.

The sample holds one count of this clone. The rearrangement joins TRBV6-5 to TRBJ2-7, with D uncertain. This CDR3 is 13 amino acids long. V was shortened by 5 bases and J by 1 base, with 9 bases between the two germline ends. The germline gives CDR1 MNHEY, CDR2 SVGAGI. The CDR3 sequence is CASSTGQSYEQYF. In DNA form, the CDR3 reads TGTGCCAGCAGTACCGGGCAGTCCTACGAGCAGTACTTC.

The sample holds one count of this clone. This chain uses TRBV5-1 with TRBJ1-1, with 7 bases identical to TRBD1. The J segment lost 2 bases and the V segment lost 3 bases, leaving 4 bases of the junction unmatched. This CDR3 has 14 amino acids. Per the germline V gene, CDR1 is SGHRS and CDR2 is YFSETQ. The CDR3 bases are TGCGCCAGCAGCTCGACAGGGATCAACACTGAAGCTTTCTTT. Residues: CASSSTGINTEAFF.

The chain recombines TRBV5-6 with TRBJ2-6; 8 bases fit TRBD1. The germline V gene encodes CDR1 SGHDT and CDR2 YYEEEE. The CDR3 is 17 residues long. V dropped 4 bases and J dropped 0; count of bases not matched to a gene: 6. CDR3 in DNA: TGTGCCAGCAGCCGGGACAGGCTTGCCTCTGGGGCCAACGTCCTGACTTTC. Its translation: CASSRDRLASGANVLTF.

The V call is TRBV21-1, the J call TRBJ2-2; the D segment call TRBD1 is taken from the table without a DNA check. TRBV21-1 counts as a pseudogene. This CDR3 is built from 15 residues. CDR3 in DNA: TGTGCCAGCAGCAAGTCGGCAGGGGACACCGGGGAGCTGTTTTTT. Translation: CASSKSAGDTGELFF.

The rearrangement uses TRBV6-6 and TRBJ1-1; D might be TRBD1 (5 bases). Trimming pared 2 bases from V and 3 bases from J, leaving 13 bases between. CDR1 is MNHNY, CDR2 SVGAGI, per germline (reference sequence). The CDR3 is 15 amino acids. CDR3 protein: CASSYHQGKDTEAFF. CDR3 nucleotide sequence: TGTGCCAGCAGTTACCATCAGGGAAAGGACACTGAAGCTTTCTTT.

This chain joins TRBV4-1 and TRBJ1-3; D uncertain. Germline V lookup: CDR1 MGHRA, CDR2 YSYEKL. The CDR3 is 15 residues long. Trimming took off 1 base at V and 2 bases at J, with 9 bases between the two ends. The CDR3 is CASSQVKGAGNTIYF. The CDR3 coding sequence is TGCGCCAGCAGCCAAGTAAAGGGTGCTGGAAACACCATATATTTT.

V usage is TRBV10-3 and J usage is TRBJ2-7; D may be TRBD1 (6 bases). The CDR3 is 15 amino acids. V shed 6 bases and J shed 4 bases, with 19 bases lying between them. Germline-derived CDR1 and CDR2 are ENHRY and SYGVKD. The CDR3 sequence is CAISPQRGSMYEQYF. The CDR3 nucleotides read TGTGCCATCAGCCCCCAGAGGGGGTCAATGTACGAGCAGTACTTC.

The chain is built from TRBV28 and TRBJ2-1; either TRBD1 or TRBD2 may supply D (6 bases each). Germline loops: CDR1 MDHEN, CDR2 SYDVKM. V lost 7 bases, J lost 4 bases, and 17 bases lay in between. CDR3 length equals 15 residues. CDR3 protein: CASTEVGGLYNEQFF. CDR3 in DNA: TGTGCCAGCACCGAAGTTGGGGGGCTTTACAATGAGCAGTTCTTC.

The chain couples TRBV7-3 to TRBJ1-1, with a tentative D call TRBD1 (6 bases). Germline-derived CDR1 and CDR2 are SGHTA and FQGTGA. The CDR3 length is 16 residues. V was pared by 5 bases and J by 0 bases, with 16 bases between. The CDR3 region has the DNA TGTGCCAGCAGCCCTGCGGGGGCGGGCATGAACACTGAAGCTTTCTTT. It codes for CASSPAGAGMNTEAFF.

Only one count was recorded for this clone. The gene calls are TRBV5-1 and TRBJ1-2, with 7 bases lining up with TRBD1. The CDR3 covers 16 residues. Trimming took 4 bases from V and 0 from J; bases not matched to a gene: 9. Germline V lookup: CDR1 SGHRS, CDR2 YFSETQ. Written as DNA, the CDR3 is TGCGCCAGCAGCCCGGACGGGACAGCTTCTAACTATGGCTACACCTTC. Its protein product is CASSPDGTASNYGYTF.

This chain connects TRBV7-6 to TRBJ2-7; weak D call: TRBD2 (6 bases). V was clipped by 0 bases and J by 0 bases, with 9 bases between them. The CDR3 extends over 15 amino acids. The germline CDR1 and CDR2 sequences are SGHVS and FNYEAQ. The DNA of the CDR3 is TGTGCCAGCAGCTTAGCTAGCGGTAACTCCTACGAGCAGTACTTC. This sequence encodes CASSLASGNSYEQYF.

The genes are TRBV28 and TRBJ1-1; no clear D gene. Trimming left V 7 bases short and J 0 bases short, with 6 bases between. The germline V gene encodes CDR1 MDHEN and CDR2 SYDVKM. The CDR3 sequence is 12 residues long. In DNA form, the CDR3 reads TGTGCCAGCAATTTTATGAACACTGAAGCTTTCTTT. Its protein product is CASNFMNTEAFF.

V is TRBV28 and J is TRBJ1-1; D may be TRBD1 (5 bases). Trimming shortened V by 6 bases and J by 5 bases, and 19 bases separated the two germline ends. Looked up from germline, CDR1 is MDHEN and CDR2 is SYDVKM. This CDR3 contains 15 residues. In nucleotides, the CDR3 is TGTGCCAGCAGACGTGGGGGACGGGTCGAAACTGAAGCTTTCTTT. Translated: CASRRGGRVETEAFF.

The J gene is TRBJ2-3, the V gene TRBV19; no reliable D call. Trimming shortened V by 3 bases and J by 4 bases, and 2 bases separated the two germline ends. The CDR3 runs 11 residues. In germline, CDR1 is LNHDA, CDR2 SQIVND (reference sequence). CDR3 nucleotides: TGTGCCAGTAGTATGGCAGATACGCAGTATTTT. Translation gives CASSMADTQYF. Drawing the rest from reference TRBV19 and TRBJ2-3, the complete variable domain is DGGITQSPKYLFRKEGQNVTLSCEQNLNHDAMYWYRQDPGQGLRLIYYSQIVNDFQKGDIAEGYSVSREKKESFPLTVTSAQKNPTAFYLCASSMADTQYFGPGTRLTVL.

The CDR3 here is CASSVRMTRSNYGYTF. CDR3 in DNA: TGTGCCAGCAGTGTAAGGATGACACGGAGTAACTATGGCTACACCTTC. The chain employs TRBV28 and TRBJ1-2; no reliable D call. This CDR3 is 16 amino acids long. V dropped 5 bases and J dropped 1 base, with 17 bases sitting between them. Germline assignment: CDR1 MDHEN and CDR2 SYDVKM.

The chain joins TRBV6-1 to TRBJ1-5; D is undetermined. Germline V gene lookup returns CDR1 MNHNS and CDR2 SASEGT. V lost 5 bases and J lost 7, with 9 bases in between. This CDR3 has 12 amino acids. CDR3 coding DNA: TGTGCCAGCAGTCGTCTTTTCCAGCCCCAGCATTTT. Its translation: CASSRLFQPQHF.

In DNA, the CDR3 is TGCGCCAGCAGCCACCGGACAGGGGGAACAATCTCCTACGAGCAGTACTTC. Amino acids: CASSHRTGGTISYEQYF. The chain couples TRBV4-1 to TRBJ2-7; 10 positions match TRBD1. With 3 bases clipped from V and 0 bases from J, the junction kept 8 bases outside the gene matches. The CDR3 loop spans 17 amino acids. CDR1 and CDR2 from the germline V gene are MGHRA and YSYEKL.

The sample holds many counts of this clone. The chain recombines TRBV28 with TRBJ1-5; weak D call: TRBD1 (6 bases). Germline V gene lookup returns CDR1 MDHEN and CDR2 SYDVKM. Deletions cut 7 bases from V and 5 bases from J, with 15 bases between. The CDR3 covers 14 residues. The CDR3 region has the DNA TGTGCCAGCACCCGCCCAGGGGCAGATCAGCCCCAGCATTTT. Translating it yields CASTRPGADQPQHF.

This clone has a single count. The rearrangement joins TRBV30 to TRBJ1-6; TRBD1 might be the D (6 bases). Per the germline V gene, CDR1 is GTSNPN and CDR2 is SVGIG (reference sequence). The length of the CDR3 is 14 residues. Trimming took 2 bases from V and 7 from J, leaving 12 bases between them. CDR3: CAWSSGQGNSPLHF. The CDR3 DNA sequence: TGTGCCTGGAGTTCGGGGCAGGGGAATTCACCCCTCCACTTT. Together with reference TRBV30 and TRBJ1-6, the CDR3 gives the full variable domain: SQTIHQWPATLVQPVGSPLSLECTVEGTSNPNLYWYRQAAGRGLQLLFYSVGIGQISSEVPQNLSASRPQDRQFILSSKKLLLSDSGFYLCAWSSGQGNSPLHFGNGTRLTVT.